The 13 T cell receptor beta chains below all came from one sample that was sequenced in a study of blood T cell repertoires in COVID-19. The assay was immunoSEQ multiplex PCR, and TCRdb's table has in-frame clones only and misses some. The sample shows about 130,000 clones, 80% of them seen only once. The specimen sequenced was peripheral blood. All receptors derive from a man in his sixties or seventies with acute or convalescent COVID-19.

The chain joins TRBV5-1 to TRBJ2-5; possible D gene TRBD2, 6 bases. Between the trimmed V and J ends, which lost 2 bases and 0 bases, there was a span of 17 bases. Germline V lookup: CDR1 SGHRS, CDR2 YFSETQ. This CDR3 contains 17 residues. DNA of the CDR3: TGCGCCAGCAGCTTAGTTCCCGGGGGAGAGTACCAAGAGACCCAGTACTTC. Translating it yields CASSLVPGGEYQETQYF.

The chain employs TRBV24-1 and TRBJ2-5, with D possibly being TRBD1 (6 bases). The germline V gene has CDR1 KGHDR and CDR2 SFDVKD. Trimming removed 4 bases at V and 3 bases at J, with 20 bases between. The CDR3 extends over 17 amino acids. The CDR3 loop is CATSDPLRTAGEETQYF. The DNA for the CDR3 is TGTGCCACCAGTGACCCGCTACGGACAGCCGGAGAAGAGACCCAGTACTTC.

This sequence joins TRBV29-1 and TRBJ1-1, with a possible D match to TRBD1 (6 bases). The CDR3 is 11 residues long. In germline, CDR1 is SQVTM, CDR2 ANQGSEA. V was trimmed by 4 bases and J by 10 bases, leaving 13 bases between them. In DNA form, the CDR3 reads TGCAGCGTTGGTCCGGGGGGCACAGCTTTCTTT. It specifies CSVGPGGTAFF.

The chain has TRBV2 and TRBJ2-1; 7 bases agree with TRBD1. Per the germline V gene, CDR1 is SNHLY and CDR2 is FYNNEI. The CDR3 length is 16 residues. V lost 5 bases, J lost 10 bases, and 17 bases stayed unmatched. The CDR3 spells CASSWDRAAGYGEQFF. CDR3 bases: TGTGCCAGCAGTTGGGACAGAGCGGCTGGTTATGGAGAGCAGTTCTTC.

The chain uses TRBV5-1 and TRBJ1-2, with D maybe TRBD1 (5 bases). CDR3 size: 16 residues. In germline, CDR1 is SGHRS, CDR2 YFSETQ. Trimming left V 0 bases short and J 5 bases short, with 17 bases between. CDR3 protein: CASSLGEGPNRYGYTF. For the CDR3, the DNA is TGCGCCAGCAGCTTGGGGGAGGGACCGAACCGATATGGCTACACCTTC. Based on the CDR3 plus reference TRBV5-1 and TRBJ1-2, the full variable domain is KAGVTQTPRYLIKTRGQQVTLSCSPISGHRSVSWYQQTPGQGLQFLFEYFSETQRNKGNFPGRFSGRQFSNSRSEMNVSTLELGDSALYLCASSLGEGPNRYGYTFGSGTRLTVV.

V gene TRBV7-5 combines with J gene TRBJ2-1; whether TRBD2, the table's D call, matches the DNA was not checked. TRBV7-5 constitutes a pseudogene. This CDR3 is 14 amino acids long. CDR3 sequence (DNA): TGTGCCAGGGTAGCGGGGAATGGGGGCAATGAGCAGTTCTTC. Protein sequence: CARVAGNGGNEQFF.

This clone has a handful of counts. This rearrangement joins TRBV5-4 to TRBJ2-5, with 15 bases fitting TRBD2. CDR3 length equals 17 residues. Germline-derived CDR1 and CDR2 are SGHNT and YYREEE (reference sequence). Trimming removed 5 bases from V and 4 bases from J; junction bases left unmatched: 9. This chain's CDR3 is CASSPGLAGGRGETQYF. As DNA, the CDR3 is TGTGCCAGCAGTCCGGGACTAGCGGGGGGACGCGGAGAGACCCAGTACTTC.

Here the CDR3 reads CASSPWGRITYEQYF. As DNA, the CDR3 is TGTGCCAGCAGCCCGTGGGGCCGAATAACCTACGAGCAGTACTTC. V usage is TRBV3-1 (or the pseudogene TRBV3-2) and J usage is TRBJ2-7, with TRBD1 as a possible D gene (5 bases). There are 15 residues in the CDR3. V shed 4 bases and J shed 2 bases, with 15 bases lying between them. Looked up from germline, CDR1 is LGHDT and CDR2 is YNNKEL (reference sequence).

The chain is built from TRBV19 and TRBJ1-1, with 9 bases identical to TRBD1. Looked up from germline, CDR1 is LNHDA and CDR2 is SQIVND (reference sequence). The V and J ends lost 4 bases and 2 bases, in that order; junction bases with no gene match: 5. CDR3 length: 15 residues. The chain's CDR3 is CASSRITGGNTEAFF. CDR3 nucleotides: TGTGCCAGTAGTAGGATTACAGGGGGCAACACTGAAGCTTTCTTT. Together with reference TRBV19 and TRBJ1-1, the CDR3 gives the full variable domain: DGGITQSPKYLFRKEGQNVTLSCEQNLNHDAMYWYRQDPGQGLRLIYYSQIVNDFQKGDIAEGYSVSREKKESFPLTVTSAQKNPTAFYLCASSRITGGNTEAFFGQGTRLTVV.

The CDR3: CASSPDSNYGYTF. For the CDR3, the DNA is TGTGCCAGCAGTCCGGACAGCAACTATGGCTACACCTTC. This chain uses TRBV6-5 with TRBJ1-2, with D tentatively TRBD1 (6 bases). CDR1 is MNHEY, CDR2 SVGAGI, per germline. The CDR3 covers 13 residues. The V gene lost 5 bases and the J gene lost 2 bases, with 9 bases spanning the gap.

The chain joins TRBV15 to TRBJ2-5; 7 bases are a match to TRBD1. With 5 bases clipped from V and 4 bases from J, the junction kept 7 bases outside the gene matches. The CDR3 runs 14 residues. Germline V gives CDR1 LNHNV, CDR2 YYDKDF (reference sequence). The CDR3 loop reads CATSARQGRETQYF. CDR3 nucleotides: TGTGCCACCAGCGCCCGACAGGGCCGAGAGACCCAGTACTTC.

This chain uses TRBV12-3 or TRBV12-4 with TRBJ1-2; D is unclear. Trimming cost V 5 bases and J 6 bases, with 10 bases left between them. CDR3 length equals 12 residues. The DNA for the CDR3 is TGTGCCAGCAGTCTGGCCGGGGATGGCTACACCTTC. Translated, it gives CASSLAGDGYTF.

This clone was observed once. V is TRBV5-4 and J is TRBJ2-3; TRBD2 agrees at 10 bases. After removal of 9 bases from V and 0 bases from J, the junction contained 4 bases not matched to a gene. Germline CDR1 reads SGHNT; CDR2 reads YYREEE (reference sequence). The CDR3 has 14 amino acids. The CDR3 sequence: CATRTSGSTDTQYF. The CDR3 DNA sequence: TGTGCCACCCGGACTAGCGGCAGCACAGATACGCAGTATTTT.